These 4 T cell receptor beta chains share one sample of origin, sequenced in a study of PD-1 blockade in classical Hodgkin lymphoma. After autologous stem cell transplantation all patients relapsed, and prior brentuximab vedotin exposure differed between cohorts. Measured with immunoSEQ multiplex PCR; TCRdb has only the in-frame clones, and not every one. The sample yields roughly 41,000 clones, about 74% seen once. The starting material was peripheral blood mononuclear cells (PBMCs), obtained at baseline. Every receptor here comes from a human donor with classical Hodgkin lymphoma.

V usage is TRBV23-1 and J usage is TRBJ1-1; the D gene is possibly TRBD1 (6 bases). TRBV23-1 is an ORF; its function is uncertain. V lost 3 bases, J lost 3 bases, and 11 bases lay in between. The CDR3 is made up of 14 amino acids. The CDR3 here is CASSQPQGYTEAFF. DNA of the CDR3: TGCGCCAGCAGTCAGCCACAGGGTTACACTGAAGCTTTCTTT.

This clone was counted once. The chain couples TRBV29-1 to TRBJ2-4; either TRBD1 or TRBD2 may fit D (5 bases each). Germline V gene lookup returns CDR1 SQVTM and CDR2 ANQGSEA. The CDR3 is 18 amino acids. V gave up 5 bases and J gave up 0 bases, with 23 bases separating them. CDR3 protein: CSVTDSFGTSSAKNIQYF. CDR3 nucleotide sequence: TGCAGCGTTACAGACAGTTTCGGGACCTCTTCAGCCAAAAACATTCAGTACTTC.

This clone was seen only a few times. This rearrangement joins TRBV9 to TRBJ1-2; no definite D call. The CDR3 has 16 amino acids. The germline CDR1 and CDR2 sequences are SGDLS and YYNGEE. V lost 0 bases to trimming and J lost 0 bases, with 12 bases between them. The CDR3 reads CASSVAVTPANYGYTF. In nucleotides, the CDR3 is TGTGCCAGCAGCGTAGCGGTGACTCCAGCTAACTATGGCTACACCTTC.

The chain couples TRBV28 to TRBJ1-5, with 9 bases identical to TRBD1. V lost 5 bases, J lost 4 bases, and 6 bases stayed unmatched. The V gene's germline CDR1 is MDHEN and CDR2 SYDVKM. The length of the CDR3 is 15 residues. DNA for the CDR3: TGTGCCAGCAGTCCCGGGACAGGGTTGAATCAGCCCCAGCATTTT. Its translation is CASSPGTGLNQPQHF.